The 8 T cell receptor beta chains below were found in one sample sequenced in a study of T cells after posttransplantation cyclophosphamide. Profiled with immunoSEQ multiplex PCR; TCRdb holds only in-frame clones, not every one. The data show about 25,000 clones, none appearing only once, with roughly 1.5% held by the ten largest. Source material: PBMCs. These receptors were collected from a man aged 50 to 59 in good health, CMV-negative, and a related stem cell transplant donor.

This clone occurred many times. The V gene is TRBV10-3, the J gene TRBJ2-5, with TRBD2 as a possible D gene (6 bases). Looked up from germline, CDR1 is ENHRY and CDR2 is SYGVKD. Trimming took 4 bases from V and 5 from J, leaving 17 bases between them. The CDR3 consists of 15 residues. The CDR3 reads CAISARGEAGETQYF. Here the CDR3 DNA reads TGTGCCATCAGTGCAAGAGGGGAGGCCGGGGAGACCCAGTACTTC.

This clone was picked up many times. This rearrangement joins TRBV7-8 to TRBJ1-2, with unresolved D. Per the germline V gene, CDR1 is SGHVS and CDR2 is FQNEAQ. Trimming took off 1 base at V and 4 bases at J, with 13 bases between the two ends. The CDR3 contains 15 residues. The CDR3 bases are TGTGCCAGCAGCTTAGGAGCGTTGGCCGCCTATGGCTACACCTTC. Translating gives CASSLGALAAYGYTF.

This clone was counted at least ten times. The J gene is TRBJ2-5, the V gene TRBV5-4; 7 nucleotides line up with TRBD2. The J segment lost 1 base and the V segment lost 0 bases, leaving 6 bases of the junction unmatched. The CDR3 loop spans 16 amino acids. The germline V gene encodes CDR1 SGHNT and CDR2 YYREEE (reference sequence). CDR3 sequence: CASSLEPAGRQETQYF. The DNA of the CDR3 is TGTGCCAGCAGCTTGGAGCCAGCGGGGCGCCAAGAGACCCAGTACTTC. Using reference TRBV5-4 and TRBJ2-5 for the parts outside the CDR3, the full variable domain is ETGVTQSPTHLIKTRGQQVTLRCSSQSGHNTVSWYQQALGQGPQFIFQYYREEENGRGNFPPRFSGLQFPNYSSELNVNALELDDSALYLCASSLEPAGRQETQYFGPGTRLLVL.

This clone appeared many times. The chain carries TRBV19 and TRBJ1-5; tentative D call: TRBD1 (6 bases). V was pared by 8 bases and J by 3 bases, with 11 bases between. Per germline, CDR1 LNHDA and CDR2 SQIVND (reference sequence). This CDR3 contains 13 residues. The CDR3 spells CASRGQINQPQHF. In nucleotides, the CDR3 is TGTGCCAGTCGGGGACAAATCAATCAGCCCCAGCATTTT.

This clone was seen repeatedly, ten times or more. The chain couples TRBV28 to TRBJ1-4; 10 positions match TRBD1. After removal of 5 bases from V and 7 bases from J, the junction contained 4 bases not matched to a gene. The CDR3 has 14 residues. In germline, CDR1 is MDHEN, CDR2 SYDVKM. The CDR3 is CASSGQGGVEKLFF. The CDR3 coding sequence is TGTGCCAGCAGTGGACAGGGGGGAGTTGAAAAACTGTTTTTT.

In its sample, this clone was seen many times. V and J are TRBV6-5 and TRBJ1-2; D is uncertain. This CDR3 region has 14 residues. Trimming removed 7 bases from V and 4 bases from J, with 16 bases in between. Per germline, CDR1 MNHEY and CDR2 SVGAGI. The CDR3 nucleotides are TGTGCCAGCACCAACCCCCCCGGAGTCTATGGCTACACCTTC. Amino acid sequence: CASTNPPGVYGYTF.

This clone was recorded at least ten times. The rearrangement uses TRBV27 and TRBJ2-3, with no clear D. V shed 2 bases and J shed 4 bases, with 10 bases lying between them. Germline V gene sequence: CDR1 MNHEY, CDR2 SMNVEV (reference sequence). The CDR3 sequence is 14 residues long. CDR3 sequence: CASSLAARPDTQYF. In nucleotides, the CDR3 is TGTGCCAGCAGTTTAGCTGCGCGGCCAGATACGCAGTATTTT.

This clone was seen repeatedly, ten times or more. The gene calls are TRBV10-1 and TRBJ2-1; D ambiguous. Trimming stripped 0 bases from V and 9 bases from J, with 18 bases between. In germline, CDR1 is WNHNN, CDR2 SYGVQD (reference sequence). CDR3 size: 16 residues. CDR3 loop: CASSESKSRYYGEQFF. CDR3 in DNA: TGCGCCAGCAGTGAGTCGAAGTCTCGCTACTACGGTGAGCAGTTCTTC.